In this sample, the clone carrying this T cell receptor (beta chain) turned up once. The antigen is undetermined. These data belong to a study of post-analysis software for immune sequencing data. Study findings and constraints: Relative to controls, patients had a few TRBV segments at higher frequency, with TRBV5-6, TRBV5-1 and TRBV20-1 among these.

The authors incorporated unique molecular identifiers into the TCR beta cDNA libraries. Each CDR3 protein gets one entry after TCRdb re-called the PCR reads with MiXCR. The data contain roughly 800,000 distinct CDR3 sequences, about 50% of them singletons. The CDR3 is made up of 14 amino acids. Germline CDR1 SGHKS, CDR2 YYEKEE (reference sequence). V was shortened by 3 bases and J by 0 bases, with 7 bases between the two germline ends. Source material: blood. This chain uses TRBV5-5 with TRBJ2-1; no reliable D call. This clonotype originated in a girl aged 10 to 17 with multiple sclerosis. CDR3 nucleotide sequence: TGTGCCAGCAGCTATTACCTCTCCTACAATGAGCAGTTCTTC. This encodes CASSYYLSYNEQFF.